The 26 T cell receptor beta chains below come from one sample, sequenced in a study of T cell responses to AZD1222 COVID-19 vaccine. Some clones are missing from TCRdb's copy, which holds only in-frame ones; the method was immunoSEQ multiplex PCR. The sample shows about 120,000 clones, over 75% of them seen only once. Specimen: peripheral blood, collected on day 0 of AZD1222 vaccination. The source of these receptors is an adult in good health.

This clone showed up just a few times. V is TRBV28 and J is TRBJ2-1, with TRBD2 identical over 11 bases. Losses at the gene ends were 4 bases for V and 7 bases for J; bases not matched to a gene: 6. This CDR3 spans 15 amino acids. Germline V gives CDR1 MDHEN, CDR2 SYDVKM. In DNA form, the CDR3 reads TGTGCCAGCAGTTCACTAGCGGGAGCAAGGAATGAGCAGTTCTTC. As protein: CASSSLAGARNEQFF.

The CDR3 sequence: CASSIQGAVGTEAFF. The CDR3 coding sequence is TGTGCCAGCAGCATACAGGGGGCGGTTGGTACTGAAGCTTTCTTT. The gene calls are TRBV11-2 and TRBJ1-1; TRBD1 matches 9 bases. The CDR3 is 15 amino acids. Germline V gene data show CDR1 as SGHAT and CDR2 as FQNNGV. V lost 5 bases and J lost 5; bases outside the gene matches: 9.

The chain links TRBV6-2 or TRBV6-3 to TRBJ1-5; D unclear. The V and J ends lost 4 bases and 0 bases respectively, with 7 bases between them. The CDR3 sequence is 14 residues long. Germline CDR1 and CDR2: MNHEY and SVGEGT. The CDR3 region has the DNA TGTGCCAGCAGTTCTAGCTATAGCAATCAGCCCCAGCATTTT. The encoded protein is CASSSSYSNQPQHF.

The chain recombines TRBV5-8 with TRBJ1-5, with 7 bases matching TRBD1. The germline V gene has CDR1 SGHTS and CDR2 YDEGEE. This CDR3 region has 14 residues. V shed 0 bases, J shed 4 bases, and the junction held 1 base outside the gene matches. The CDR3 protein is CASSLGDRNQPQHF. Here the CDR3 DNA reads TGTGCCAGCAGCTTGGGGGACAGAAATCAGCCCCAGCATTTT.

This clone was detected only a few times. The chain joins TRBV6-5 to TRBJ1-1, with D uncertain. Germline V gene lookup returns CDR1 MNHEY and CDR2 SVGAGI. The V end lost 0 bases, the J end lost 2 bases, and 10 bases lay between the germline ends. The CDR3 has 15 residues. The CDR3 DNA follows: TGTGCCAGCAGTTACTCGGCGACACTAAACACTGAAGCTTTCTTT. This translates into CASSYSATLNTEAFF.

The chain joins TRBV5-1 to TRBJ2-1; a possible D gene is TRBD2 (5 bases). Germline V gene sequence: CDR1 SGHRS, CDR2 YFSETQ. The CDR3 has 15 residues. Trimming removed 2 bases from V and 5 bases from J, with 14 bases in between. The CDR3 sequence is CASSFLGLSNNEQFF. The CDR3 DNA sequence: TGCGCCAGCAGCTTCCTCGGACTTTCAAACAATGAGCAGTTCTTC.

This clone was detected a few times. The chain uses TRBV5-1 and TRBJ2-7; 9 positions agree with TRBD1. This CDR3 is 14 amino acids long. CDR1 SGHRS and CDR2 YFSETQ come from the germline V gene. Losses at the gene ends were 4 bases for V and 5 bases for J; bases not matched to a gene: 7. CDR3 sequence (DNA): TGCGCCAGCAGCCCCGGGACAGGGATCCACGAGCAGTACTTC. Protein product: CASSPGTGIHEQYF.

The chain's CDR3 is CASRPLVGLAKNIQYF. The CDR3 bases are TGTGCCAGCAGGCCCCTAGTCGGTCTAGCCAAAAACATTCAGTACTTC. This chain links TRBV28 with TRBJ2-4; no reliable D call. The CDR3 is 16 amino acids. Germline V gene sequence: CDR1 MDHEN, CDR2 SYDVKM. V lost 6 bases to trimming and J lost 0 bases, with 15 bases between them. Supplemented by reference TRBV28 and TRBJ2-4, the full variable domain reads DVKVTQSSRYLVKRTGEKVFLECVQDMDHENMFWYRQDPGLGLRLIYFSYDVKMKEKGDIPEGYSVSREKKERFSLILESASTNQTSMYLCASRPLVGLAKNIQYFGAGTRLSVL.

This clone was recorded only once. The chain couples TRBV28 to TRBJ1-6, with 10 bases matching TRBD1. Germline V gene lookup returns CDR1 MDHEN and CDR2 SYDVKM. The V and J ends lost 4 bases and 12 bases, in that order; junction bases with no gene match: 9. CDR3 length: 15 residues. The CDR3 reads CASSSEGTGVVPLHF. The DNA of the CDR3 is TGTGCCAGCAGTTCGGAGGGGACAGGGGTTGTACCCCTCCACTTT.

The chain recombines TRBV7-8 with TRBJ1-2; D gene ambiguous. Germline V CDR1 and CDR2: SGHVS, FQNEAQ. This CDR3 comprises 16 residues. V gave up 5 bases and J gave up 0 bases, with 16 bases separating them. The CDR3 protein is CASSLYPNTANYGYTF. The CDR3 region has the DNA TGTGCCAGCAGCCTCTACCCTAACACAGCTAACTATGGCTACACCTTC. Supplemented by reference TRBV7-8 and TRBJ1-2, the full variable domain reads GAGVSQSPRYKVAKRGQDVALRCDPISGHVSLFWYQQALGQGPEFLTYFQNEAQLDKSGLPSDRFFAERPEGSVSTLKIQRTQQEDSAVYLCASSLYPNTANYGYTFGSGTRLTVV.

This chain uses TRBV27 with TRBJ1-1; D may be TRBD1 (5 bases). The V end lost 6 bases, the J end lost 1 base, and 9 bases lay between the germline ends. This CDR3 is built from 13 residues. In germline, CDR1 is MNHEY, CDR2 SMNVEV (reference sequence). CDR3 in amino acids: CASSRTRNTEAFF. CDR3 coding DNA: TGTGCCAGCAGCCGGACAAGGAACACTGAAGCTTTCTTT.

The chain is built from TRBV19 and TRBJ1-6; 9 positions match TRBD1. V was pared by 3 bases and J by 5 bases, with 5 bases of the junction left unmatched. Germline CDR1 LNHDA, CDR2 SQIVND (reference sequence). This CDR3 spans 16 amino acids. CDR3 amino acids: CASSMGQGKNNSPLHF. The CDR3 DNA sequence: TGTGCCAGTAGTATGGGACAGGGAAAGAATAATTCACCCCTCCACTTT.

The chain uses TRBV3-1 (or the pseudogene TRBV3-2) and TRBJ2-1; D is uncertain. This CDR3 is built from 12 residues. CDR1 is LGHDT, CDR2 YNNKEL, per germline (reference sequence). Trimming took 1 base from V and 15 from J, leaving 13 bases between them. The CDR3 DNA reads as TGTGCCAGCAGCCAAGGAAGTTATCCGTGGTTCTTC. As protein: CASSQGSYPWFF.

The chain employs TRBV10-3 and TRBJ1-2; D not certain. Trimming left V 0 bases short and J 1 base short, with 6 bases between. Germline lookup yields CDR1 ENHRY and CDR2 SYGVKD. The CDR3 consists of 14 residues. The CDR3 sequence: CAISESTLNYGYTF. The CDR3 DNA is TGTGCCATCAGTGAGTCGACTCTTAACTATGGCTACACCTTC.

This clone was observed once. The V and J genes are TRBV9 and TRBJ1-3; the D gene is possibly TRBD1 (5 bases). CDR1 is SGDLS and CDR2 is YYNGEE in the germline V gene. This CDR3 comprises 15 residues. The ends were cut back, 5 bases at V and 3 bases at J, with 15 bases in the middle. CDR3 coding DNA: TGTGCCAGCAGTGAAGGGACGTTGGGTGGAAACACCATATATTTT. This translates into CASSEGTLGGNTIYF.

This rearrangement joins TRBV30 to TRBJ1-2; D not certain. The CDR3 totals 11 residues. CDR1 and CDR2 from the germline V gene are GTSNPN and SVGIG (reference sequence). V was clipped by 0 bases and J by 7 bases, with 6 bases between them. The CDR3 nucleotides are TGTGCCTGGAGTGTAAATCGTGGCTACACCTTC. This codes for CAWSVNRGYTF.

This clone was detected a few times. V and J are TRBV11-2 and TRBJ2-7, with 7 positions matching TRBD1. Germline-derived CDR1 and CDR2 are SGHAT and FQNNGV. This CDR3 spans 14 amino acids. The V segment lost 5 bases and the J segment 1 base; nucleotides outside the gene matches: 5. The CDR3 DNA is TGTGCCAGCAGCCTGACGACAGGGTCCTACGAGCAGTACTTC. Its translation: CASSLTTGSYEQYF. The whole variable domain, remainder taken from reference TRBV11-2 and TRBJ2-7, is EAGVAQSPRYKIIEKRQSVAFWCNPISGHATLYWYQQILGQGPKLLIQFQNNGVVDDSQLPKDRFSAERLKGVDSTLKIQPAKLEDSAVYLCASSLTTGSYEQYFGPGTRLTVT.

V usage is TRBV19 and J usage is TRBJ1-5, with unresolved D. CDR1 is LNHDA, CDR2 SQIVND, per germline (reference sequence). Trimming left V 6 bases short and J 2 bases short, with 11 bases between. The CDR3 consists of 14 residues. The CDR3: CASSDRAGNQPQHF. CDR3 coding DNA: TGTGCCAGTAGCGATAGGGCCGGCAATCAGCCCCAGCATTTT.

This sequence joins TRBV7-9 and TRBJ2-7; no clear D. Germline CDR1 is SEHNR and CDR2 is FQNEAQ (reference sequence). This CDR3 is built from 11 residues. Trimming pared 5 bases from V and 7 bases from J, leaving 9 bases between. Written as DNA, the CDR3 is TGTGCCAGCAGCCAGGACCGGGAGCAGTACTTC. Translation gives CASSQDREQYF.

V usage is TRBV29-1 and J usage is TRBJ1-4; 10 bases fit TRBD1. This CDR3 is 13 amino acids long. CDR1 is SQVTM and CDR2 is ANQGSEA in the germline V gene. The junction had 1 base not matched to a gene; V was cut back by 4 bases and J by 5 bases. The CDR3 DNA sequence: TGCAGCGTTGCGGACAGGGGGAATGAAAAACTGTTTTTT. It yields the protein CSVADRGNEKLFF.

V and J are TRBV10-3 and TRBJ1-2; D unclear. The germline V gene has CDR1 ENHRY and CDR2 SYGVKD. V was trimmed by 0 bases and J by 5 bases, leaving 10 bases between them. The CDR3 spans 14 residues. The CDR3 region is CAISESGESYGYTF. CDR3 bases: TGTGCCATCAGTGAGTCAGGCGAAAGTTATGGCTACACCTTC.

The genes are TRBV2 and TRBJ1-1; D call uncertain. The germline V gene encodes CDR1 SNHLY and CDR2 FYNNEI. V was clipped by 5 bases and J by 0 bases, with 16 bases between them. This CDR3 has 16 amino acids. This CDR3 reads CASSRTPGVLNTEAFF. The CDR3 nucleotides read TGTGCCAGCAGTAGGACTCCCGGGGTCCTGAACACTGAAGCTTTCTTT.

V gene TRBV4-3 combines with J gene TRBJ1-2, with D tentatively TRBD1 (5 bases). Germline V gives CDR1 LGHNA, CDR2 YSLEER. Trimming took 7 bases from V and 5 from J, leaving 14 bases between them. The length of the CDR3 is 13 residues. CDR3 nucleotides: TGCGCCAGCACCGCTGGGGGAGGGTATGGCTACACCTTC. Translated, it gives CASTAGGGYGYTF.

The rearrangement uses TRBV2 and TRBJ2-1, with 11 bases that match TRBD2. The CDR3 has 16 amino acids. Trimming removed 5 bases from V and 9 bases from J; junction bases left unmatched: 12. Germline V gene sequence: CDR1 SNHLY, CDR2 FYNNEI. As DNA, the CDR3 is TGTGCCAGCAGTCCCTTAGCGGGGGGGATGGGGGGTGAGCAGTTCTTC. It codes for CASSPLAGGMGGEQFF. The variable domain in full, completed from reference TRBV2 and TRBJ2-1, reads EPEVTQTPSHQVTQMGQEVILRCVPISNHLYFYWYRQILGQKVEFLVSFYNNEISEKSEIFDDQFSVERPDGSNFTLKIRSTKLEDSAMYFCASSPLAGGMGGEQFFGPGTRLTVL.

The chain carries TRBV30 and TRBJ1-2; D gene ambiguous. Per germline, CDR1 GTSNPN and CDR2 SVGIG (reference sequence). V lost 0 bases, J lost 8 bases, and 16 bases lay in between. The CDR3 is 14 amino acids. The CDR3 DNA sequence: TGTGCCTGGAGTGTTTCAGCCCGCTCTAACGGCTACACCTTC. It yields the protein CAWSVSARSNGYTF.

The rearrangement links TRBV11-2 to TRBJ2-7; tentative D call: TRBD2 (6 bases). This CDR3 has 15 residues. The V end lost 5 bases, the J end lost 6 bases, and 20 bases lay between the germline ends. In germline, CDR1 is SGHAT, CDR2 FQNNGV. In DNA form, the CDR3 reads TGTGCCAGCAGCCACCTAGGCGGAGGGTCCGTCGAGCAGTACTTC. Protein product: CASSHLGGGSVEQYF.